The rows below give T cell receptor beta chains drawn from one sample of a study of CD8 T cells in Susac syndrome. Via MiXCR, TCRdb re-called the immunoSEQ multiplex PCR reads, giving one row per CDR3 protein. This repertoire shows approximately 230,000 distinct CDR3 sequences, 93% found once; its top ten account for 0.065% to 0.08%. Sequencing was done on a sample of CD4+ T cells from PBMCs. Every receptor here comes from a human donor with multiple sclerosis. Each CDR3 is given with its conserved first and last residue. A D gene is named only where the DNA matches it firmly. Expanded clones get a size class; other rows say once, few or many, or leave the size out.

j_gene,d_gene,abundance,v_gene,CDR3nt,CDR3aa
TRBJ1-2,-,-,TRBV6-6,TGTGCCAGCAGTTACGATGGACAGTATGGCTACACCTTC,CASSYDGQYGYTF
TRBJ1-5,-,-,TRBV20-1,TGCAGTGCTAGAAGGTACCGGGATCAGCCCCAGCATTTT,CSARRYRDQPQHF
TRBJ2-2,-,-,TRBV28,TGTGCCAGCAGTTTCGGTTCGGCTCGGGAGCTGTTTTTT,CASSFGSARELFF
TRBJ2-1,TRBD2,-,TRBV20-1,TGCAGTGCCCCTGGGGGTCAGCGGGGATACAATGAGCAGTTCTTC,CSAPGGQRGYNEQFF
TRBJ1-1,TRBD1,-,TRBV5-4,TGTGCCAGCAGCTTGCGACAGGGTGAGGCTTTCTTT,CASSLRQGEAFF
TRBJ1-3,-,-,TRBV10-3,TGTGCCATCAGTGAGTTTCAGGCTGGAAACACCATATATTTT,CAISEFQAGNTIYF
TRBJ2-5,-,-,TRBV20-1,TGCAGTGCTAGCCGGGGACAAGAGACCCAGTACTTC,CSASRGQETQYF
TRBJ2-1,TRBD1,-,TRBV10-3,TGTGCCATCAGCGGACAGGGGGCTTTCAATGAGCAGTTCTTC,CAISGQGAFNEQFF
TRBJ1-3,-,-,TRBV30,TGTGCCGGCGAGTTTCGGGCTTCAGGAAACACCATATATTTT,CAGEFRASGNTIYF
TRBJ1-3,-,-,TRBV27,TGTGCCAGCAGTTTCTCCCGGGACGGAGGAAACACCATATATTTT,CASSFSRDGGNTIYF
TRBJ2-7,-,-,TRBV4-2,TGTGCCAGCAGCCAAGATTTCGGCTCCTACGAGCAGTACTTC,CASSQDFGSYEQYF
TRBJ2-2,-,-,TRBV24-1,TGTGCCGTACAGGGCGTGAACACCGGGGAGCTGTTTTTT,CAVQGVNTGELFF
TRBJ1-1,-,-,TRBV30,TGTGCCTGGACAGGCCCGGGACAGAACACTGAAGCTTTCTTT,CAWTGPGQNTEAFF
TRBJ2-3,TRBD2,-,TRBV20-1,TGCAGTGCTAGAGATGGGGCTAGCGGGAGTGAGTGGGCAGATACGCAGTATTTT,CSARDGASGSEWADTQYF
TRBJ2-1,-,-,TRBV2,TGTGCCAGCACTGACGCCACCCGGATCGATGAGCAGTTCTTC,CASTDATRIDEQFF
TRBJ2-1,TRBD2,-,TRBV7-9,TGTGCCAGCAGCTCCGGACTAGCTGTCTACAATGAGCAGTTCTTC,CASSSGLAVYNEQFF
TRBJ1-6,TRBD1,-,TRBV3-1,TGTGCCAGCAGCTTCCGGGACAGGGATTCACCCCTCCACTTT,CASSFRDRDSPLHF
TRBJ2-3,-,-,TRBV18,TGTGCCAGCTCTGGGGTCTCAGGCACAGATACGCAGTATTTT,CASSGVSGTDTQYF
TRBJ2-5,-,-,TRBV6-2/TRBV6-3,TGTGCCAGCCGACCTCCCGCCAAAGAGGCCCAGTACTTC,CASRPPAKEAQYF
TRBJ2-2,TRBD2,-,TRBV5-1,TGCGCCAGCAGCTTCCAACTAGCGGGAGTCACCGGGGAGCTGTTTTTT,CASSFQLAGVTGELFF
TRBJ2-7,-,-,TRBV10-3,TGTGCCATCAGTGAGTCGGGCAGGCCTTCCTACGAGCAGTACTTC,CAISESGRPSYEQYF
TRBJ2-4,-,-,TRBV12-5,TGTGCTAGTGGTTTGGTACTCTCAGGGGACGCCAAAAACATTCAGTACTTC,CASGLVLSGDAKNIQYF
TRBJ2-7,-,-,TRBV29-1,TGCAGCGCCACTATCACCTACGAGCAGTACTTC,CSATITYEQYF
TRBJ2-3,-,-,TRBV7-3,TGTGCCAGCAGTAAAGGACGTGCAGTCGGGACAGATACGCAGTATTTT,CASSKGRAVGTDTQYF
TRBJ1-1,TRBD1,-,TRBV7-9,TGTGCCAGCAGCTTAGCCACAGGGGGCCGGACTGAAGCTTTCTTT,CASSLATGGRTEAFF
TRBJ2-4,-,-,TRBV30,TGTGCCTGGAGTGTCCTTACGTCCTTAGCCAAAAACATTCAGTACTTC,CAWSVLTSLAKNIQYF
TRBJ1-5,-,few,TRBV29-1,TGCAGCGTTCGTCCGGGCTCGGGACAGCCCCAGCATTTT,CSVRPGSGQPQHF
TRBJ2-1,TRBD2,-,TRBV4-2,TGTGCCAGCAGCCAAGAGGATCTAGCGGGAGAAAATGAGCAGTTCTTC,CASSQEDLAGENEQFF
TRBJ2-1,-,-,TRBV5-1,TGCGCCAGCAGCTTGGGTGGCGGGACTTCGAATGAGCAGTTCTTC,CASSLGGGTSNEQFF
TRBJ2-2,-,-,TRBV7-3,TGTGCCAGCTCTCGATTATTGAATACCGGGGAGCTGTTTTTT,CASSRLLNTGELFF
TRBJ2-3,-,once,TRBV27,TGTGCCAGCAGTTCATTGGGACTCATTACAGATACGCAGTATTTT,CASSSLGLITDTQYF
TRBJ2-3,TRBD2,-,TRBV5-6,TGTGCCAGCAGCTATAGGACTAGCGGGAGAAAGGATACGCAGTATTTT,CASSYRTSGRKDTQYF
TRBJ1-6,-,-,TRBV7-2,TGTGCCAGCAGCTTACACATTAATACTTCACCCCTCCACTTT,CASSLHINTSPLHF
TRBJ2-5,-,-,TRBV9,TGTGCCAGCAGCGTATCCCCGGGGCAGGGGATCCAAGAGACCCAGTACTTC,CASSVSPGQGIQETQYF
TRBJ1-1,-,-,TRBV18,TGTGCCAGCTCACCAGGGGAGATAGAAGCTTTCTTT,CASSPGEIEAFF
TRBJ1-2,TRBD1,few,TRBV5-4,TGTGCCAGCAGCTTGCAGGGGGCGGGGGGCTACACCTTC,CASSLQGAGGYTF
TRBJ2-1,-,-,TRBV15,TGTGCCACCAGCAGTCCTGGGGGGAGTAGTTCCTACAATGAGCAGTTCTTC,CATSSPGGSSSYNEQFF
TRBJ2-5,-,-,TRBV29-1,TGCAGCGTTGATGTTTTCATAGGTGAGACCCAGTACTTC,CSVDVFIGETQYF
TRBJ2-7,TRBD1,-,TRBV20-1,TGCAGTGCCCTAGGGGGCGGCCCCTTCATGTACGAGCAGTACTTC,CSALGGGPFMYEQYF
TRBJ1-2,TRBD1,-,TRBV6-1,TGTGCCAGCAGTCCCACGGGACAGGGGCTCTATGGCTACACCTTC,CASSPTGQGLYGYTF
TRBJ2-6,-,once,TRBV29-1,TGCAGCGTCCCCTCCCTTGGCGGACCGGCCAACGTCCTGACTTTC,CSVPSLGGPANVLTF
TRBJ2-2,-,-,TRBV7-9,TGTGCCCCCGAGAGGGGGTTCACCGGGGAGCTGTTTTTT,CAPERGFTGELFF
TRBJ2-5,-,once,TRBV20-1,TGCAGTGCTAGTGAGCAAGAGACCCAGTACTTC,CSASEQETQYF
TRBJ1-2,TRBD1,-,TRBV5-1,TGCGCCAGCGGGACGGGACAGGGGAACTATGGCTACACCTTC,CASGTGQGNYGYTF
TRBJ2-3,TRBD1,-,TRBV12-3/TRBV12-4,TGTGCCAGCAGCCGGGACAGCGACCCAGATACGCAGTATTTT,CASSRDSDPDTQYF
TRBJ1-2,-,-,TRBV28,TGTGCCAGCAGTCAGACAGGCCCCTATGGCTACACCTTC,CASSQTGPYGYTF
TRBJ1-2,-,-,TRBV6-1,TGTGCCAGTAGGGGGGACTCCTATGGCTACACCTTC,CASRGDSYGYTF
TRBJ2-1,-,-,TRBV30,TGTGCCTGGATCCGACGAACAGGGTCCGCCTACAATGAGCAGTTCTTC,CAWIRRTGSAYNEQFF
TRBJ2-6,-,-,TRBV6-1,TGTGCCAGCAGGGAACGAGGAACAGGAGCAAGCTCTGGGGCCAACGTCCTGACTTTC,CASRERGTGASSGANVLTF